This T cell receptor (beta chain) was sequenced in a study of control samples from healthy donors and cancer patients. Clones were read by immunoSEQ multiplex PCR, and TCRdb kept only the in-frame ones, dropping some. The sample holds about 170,000 clones; around 92% are singletons and the top ten take 1.5%. Germline V gene sequence: CDR1 MNHEY, CDR2 SVGAGI. The CDR3 spans 14 residues. V was trimmed by 0 bases and J by 7 bases, leaving 9 bases between them. Sequencing was carried out using blood. The chain has TRBV6-5 and TRBJ1-4; D uncertain. The clonotype originates from a woman in her twenties or thirties in good health. The CDR3 spells CASSYSGSGEKLFF. CDR3 sequence (DNA): TGTGCCAGCAGTTACTCGGGTAGCGGTGAAAAACTGTTTTTT.